This T cell receptor beta chain derives from a study of blood T cell repertoires in COVID-19. The CDR3 is 15 amino acids. Trimming took off 6 bases at V and 0 bases at J, with 12 bases between the two ends. CDR1 is SGHVS and CDR2 is FNYEAQ in the germline V gene. As originally analysed: Estimation of nucleated cell counts relied on the amplification of reference gene primers. TCRdb keeps only in-frame clones here, not all; method: immunoSEQ multiplex PCR. V, J and clone size derive from that table, while D and trimming were established from the DNA sequence. The table shows about 50,000 clones, with around 86% occurring only once.

J is TRBJ2-1 and V is TRBV7-6, with D possibly matching TRBD2 (6 bases). The sequenced sample was peripheral blood. The sequence derives from a human donor in a cohort sampled during active COVID-19. CDR3 bases: TGTGCCAGCAGACCAGCGGGCCTCTCCTACAATGAGCAGTTCTTC. This gives the protein CASRPAGLSYNEQFF. The full variable domain, rest sourced from reference TRBV7-6 and TRBJ2-1, is GAGVSQSPRYKVTKRGQDVALRCDPISGHVSLYWYRQALGQGPEFLTYFNYEAQQDKSGLPNDRFSAERPEGSISTLTIQRTEQRDSAMYRCASRPAGLSYNEQFFGPGTRLTVL.